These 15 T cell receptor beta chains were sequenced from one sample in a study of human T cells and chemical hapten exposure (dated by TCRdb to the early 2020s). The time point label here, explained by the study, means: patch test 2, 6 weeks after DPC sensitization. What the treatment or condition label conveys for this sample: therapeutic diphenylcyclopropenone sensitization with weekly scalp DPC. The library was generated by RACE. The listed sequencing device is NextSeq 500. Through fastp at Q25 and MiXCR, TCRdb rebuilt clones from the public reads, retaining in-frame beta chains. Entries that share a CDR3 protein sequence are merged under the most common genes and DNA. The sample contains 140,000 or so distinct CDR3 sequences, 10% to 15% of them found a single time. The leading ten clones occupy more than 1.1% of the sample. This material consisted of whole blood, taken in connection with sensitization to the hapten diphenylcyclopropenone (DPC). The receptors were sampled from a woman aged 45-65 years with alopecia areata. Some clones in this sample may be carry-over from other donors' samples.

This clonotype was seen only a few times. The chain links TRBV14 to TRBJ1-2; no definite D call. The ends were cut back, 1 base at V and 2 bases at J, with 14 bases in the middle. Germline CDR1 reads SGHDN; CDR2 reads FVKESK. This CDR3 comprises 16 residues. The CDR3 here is CASSQGRREGNYGYTF. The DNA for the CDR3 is TGTGCCAGCAGCCAAGGCAGGAGGGAAGGCAACTATGGCTACACCTTC.

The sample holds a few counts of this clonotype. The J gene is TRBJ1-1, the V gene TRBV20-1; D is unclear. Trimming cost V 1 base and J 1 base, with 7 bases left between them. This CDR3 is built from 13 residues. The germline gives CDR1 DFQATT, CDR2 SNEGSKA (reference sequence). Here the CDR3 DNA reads TGCAGTGCTAGAGGGGCTCCGAACACTGAAGCTTTCTTT. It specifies CSARGAPNTEAFF.

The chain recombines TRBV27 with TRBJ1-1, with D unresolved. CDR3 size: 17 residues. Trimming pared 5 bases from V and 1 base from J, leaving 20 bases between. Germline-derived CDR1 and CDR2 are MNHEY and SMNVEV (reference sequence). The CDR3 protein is CASSPWPLRKGNTEAFF. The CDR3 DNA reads TGTGCCAGCAGTCCGTGGCCCCTTCGGAAGGGGAACACTGAAGCTTTCTTT.

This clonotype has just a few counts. The CDR3 loop is CSARDPQGGGYEQYF. CDR3 DNA: TGCAGTGCTAGAGATCCCCAGGGCGGAGGGTACGAGCAGTACTTC. The V gene is TRBV20-1, the J gene TRBJ2-7, with D tentatively TRBD2 (6 bases). The CDR3 is 15 amino acids. Germline CDR1 is DFQATT and CDR2 is SNEGSKA (reference sequence). V was trimmed by 0 bases and J by 4 bases, leaving 16 bases between them.

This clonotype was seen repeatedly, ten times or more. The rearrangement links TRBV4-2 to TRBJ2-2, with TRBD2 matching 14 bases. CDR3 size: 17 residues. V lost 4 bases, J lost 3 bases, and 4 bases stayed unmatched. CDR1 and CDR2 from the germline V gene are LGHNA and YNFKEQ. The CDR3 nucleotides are TGTGCCAGCAGCCGGAGACTAGCGGGAGGGGACACCGGGGAGCTGTTTTTT. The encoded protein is CASSRRLAGGDTGELFF.

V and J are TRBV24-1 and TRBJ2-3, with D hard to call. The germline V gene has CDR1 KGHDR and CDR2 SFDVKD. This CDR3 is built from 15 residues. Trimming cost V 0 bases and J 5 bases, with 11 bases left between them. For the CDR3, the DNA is TGTGCCACCAGTGATTTGGGCCGGAGTGGAGATACGCAGTATTTT. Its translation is CATSDLGRSGDTQYF.

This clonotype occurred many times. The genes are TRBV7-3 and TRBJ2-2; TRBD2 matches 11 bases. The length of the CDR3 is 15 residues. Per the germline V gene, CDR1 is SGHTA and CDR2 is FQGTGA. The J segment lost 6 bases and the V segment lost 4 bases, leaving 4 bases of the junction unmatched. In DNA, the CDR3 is TGTGCCAGCAGCTCGATAGCGGGAGGGCCCGGGGAGCTGTTTTTT. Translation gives CASSSIAGGPGELFF. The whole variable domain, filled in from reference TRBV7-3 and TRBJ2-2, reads GAGVSQTPSNKVTEKGKYVELRCDPISGHTALYWYRQSLGQGPEFLIYFQGTGAADDSGLPNDRFFAVRPEGSVSTLKIQRTERGDSAVYLCASSSIAGGPGELFFGEGSRLTVL.

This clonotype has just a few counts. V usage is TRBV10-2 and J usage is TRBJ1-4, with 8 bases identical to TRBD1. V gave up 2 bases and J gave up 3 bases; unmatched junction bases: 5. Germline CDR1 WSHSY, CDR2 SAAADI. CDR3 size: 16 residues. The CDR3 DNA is TGCGCCAGCAGTGAGGACAGGGGAATCGCTAATGAAAAACTGTTTTTT. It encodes CASSEDRGIANEKLFF.

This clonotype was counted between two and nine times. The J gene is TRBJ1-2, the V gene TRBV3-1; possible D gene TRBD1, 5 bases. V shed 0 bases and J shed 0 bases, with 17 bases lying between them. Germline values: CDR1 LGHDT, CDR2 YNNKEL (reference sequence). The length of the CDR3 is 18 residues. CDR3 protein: CASSQDRRAGRANYGYTF. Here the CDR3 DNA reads TGTGCCAGCAGCCAAGATCGAAGGGCAGGGAGAGCTAACTATGGCTACACCTTC.

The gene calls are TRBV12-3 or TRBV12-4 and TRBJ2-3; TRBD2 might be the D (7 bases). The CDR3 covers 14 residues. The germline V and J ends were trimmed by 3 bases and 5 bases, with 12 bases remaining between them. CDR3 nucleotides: TGTGCCAGCAGTTTTCGGGGGGCAGGAGATACGCAGTATTTT. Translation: CASSFRGAGDTQYF.

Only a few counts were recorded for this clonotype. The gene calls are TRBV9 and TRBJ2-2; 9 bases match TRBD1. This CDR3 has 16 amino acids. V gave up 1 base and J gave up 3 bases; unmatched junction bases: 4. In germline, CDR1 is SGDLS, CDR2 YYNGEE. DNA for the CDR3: TGTGCCAGCAGCGTATCGGGACAGGGTTACACCGGGGAGCTGTTTTTT. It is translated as CASSVSGQGYTGELFF.

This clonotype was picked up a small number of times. The CDR3 DNA sequence: TGCAGCGTTGAACGGGAGGGCCGGGGGGAGCAGTACTTC. Protein sequence: CSVEREGRGEQYF. The chain couples TRBV29-1 to TRBJ2-7; 8 bases are shared with TRBD2. CDR1 is SQVTM and CDR2 is ANQGSEA in the germline V gene. Losses at the gene ends were 2 bases for V and 7 bases for J; bases not matched to a gene: 7. The CDR3 is 13 residues long.

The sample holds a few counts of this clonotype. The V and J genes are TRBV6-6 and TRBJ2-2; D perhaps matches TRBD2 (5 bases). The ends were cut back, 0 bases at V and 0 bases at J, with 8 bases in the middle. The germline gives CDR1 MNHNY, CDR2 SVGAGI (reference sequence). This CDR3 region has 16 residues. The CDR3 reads CASSYSQRSNTGELFF. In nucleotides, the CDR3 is TGTGCCAGCAGTTACTCACAGCGGTCGAACACCGGGGAGCTGTTTTTT.

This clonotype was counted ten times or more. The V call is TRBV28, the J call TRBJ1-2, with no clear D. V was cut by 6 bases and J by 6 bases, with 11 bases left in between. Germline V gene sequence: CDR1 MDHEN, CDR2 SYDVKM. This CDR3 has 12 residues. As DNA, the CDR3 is TGTGCCAGCAGCGGGAAAGTGGATGGCTACACCTTC. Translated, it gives CASSGKVDGYTF.

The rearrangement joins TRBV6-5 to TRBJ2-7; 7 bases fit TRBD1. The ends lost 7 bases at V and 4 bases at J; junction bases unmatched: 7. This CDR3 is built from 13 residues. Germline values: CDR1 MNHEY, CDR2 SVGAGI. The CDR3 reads CASTYRGFYEQYF. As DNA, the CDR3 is TGTGCCAGCACGTACAGGGGTTTTTACGAGCAGTACTTC.